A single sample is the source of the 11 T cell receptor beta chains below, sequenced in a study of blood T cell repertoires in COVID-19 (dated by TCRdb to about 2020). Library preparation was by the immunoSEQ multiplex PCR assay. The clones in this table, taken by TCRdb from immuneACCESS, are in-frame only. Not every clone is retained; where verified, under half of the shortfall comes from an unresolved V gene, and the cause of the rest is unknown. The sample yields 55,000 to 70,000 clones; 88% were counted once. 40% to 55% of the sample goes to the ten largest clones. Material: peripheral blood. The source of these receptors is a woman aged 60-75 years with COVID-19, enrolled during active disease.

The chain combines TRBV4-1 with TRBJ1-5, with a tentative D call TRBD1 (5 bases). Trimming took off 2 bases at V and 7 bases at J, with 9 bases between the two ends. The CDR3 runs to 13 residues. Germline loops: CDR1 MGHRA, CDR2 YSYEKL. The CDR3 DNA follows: TGCGCCAGCAGCCAACAGGGAGGACAGCCCCAGCATTTT. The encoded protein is CASSQQGGQPQHF.

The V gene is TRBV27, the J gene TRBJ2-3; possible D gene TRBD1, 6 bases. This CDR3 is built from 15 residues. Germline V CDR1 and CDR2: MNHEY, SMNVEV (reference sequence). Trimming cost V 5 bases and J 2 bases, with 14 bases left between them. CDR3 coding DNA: TGTGCCAGCAGTGACAGGCCATTATCCACAGATACGCAGTATTTT. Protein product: CASSDRPLSTDTQYF.

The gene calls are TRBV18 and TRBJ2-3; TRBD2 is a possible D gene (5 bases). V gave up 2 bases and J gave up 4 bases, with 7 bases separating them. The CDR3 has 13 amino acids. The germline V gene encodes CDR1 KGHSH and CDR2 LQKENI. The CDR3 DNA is TGTGCCAGCTCACCAGGGGAGTCAGATACGCAGTATTTT. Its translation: CASSPGESDTQYF.

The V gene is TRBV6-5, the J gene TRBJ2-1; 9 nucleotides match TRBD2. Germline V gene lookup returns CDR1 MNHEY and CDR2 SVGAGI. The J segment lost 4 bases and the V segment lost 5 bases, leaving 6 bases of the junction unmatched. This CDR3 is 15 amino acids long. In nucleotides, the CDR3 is TGTGCCAGCAGTACGACTAGCGGAACATACAATGAGCAGTTCTTC. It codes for CASSTTSGTYNEQFF.

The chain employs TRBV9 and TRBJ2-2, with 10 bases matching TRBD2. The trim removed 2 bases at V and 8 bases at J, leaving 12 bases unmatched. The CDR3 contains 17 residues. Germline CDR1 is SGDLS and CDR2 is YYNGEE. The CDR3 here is CASSVSVAGGRSGELFF. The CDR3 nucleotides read TGTGCCAGCAGCGTCTCCGTAGCGGGAGGCCGTTCGGGGGAGCTGTTTTTT.

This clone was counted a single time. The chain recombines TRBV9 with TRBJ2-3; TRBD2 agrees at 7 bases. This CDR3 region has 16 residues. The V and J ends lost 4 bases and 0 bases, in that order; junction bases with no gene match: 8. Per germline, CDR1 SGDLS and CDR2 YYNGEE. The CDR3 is CASSPEDGGSTDTQYF. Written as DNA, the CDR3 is TGTGCCAGCAGCCCGGAGGACGGGGGGAGCACAGATACGCAGTATTTT.

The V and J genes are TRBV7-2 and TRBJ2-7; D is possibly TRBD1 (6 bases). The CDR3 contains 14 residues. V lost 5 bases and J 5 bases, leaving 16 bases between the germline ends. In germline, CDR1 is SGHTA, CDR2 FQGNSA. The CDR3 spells CASSLPGRGDEQYF. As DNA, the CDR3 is TGTGCCAGCAGCCTTCCGGGCAGGGGAGACGAGCAGTACTTC.

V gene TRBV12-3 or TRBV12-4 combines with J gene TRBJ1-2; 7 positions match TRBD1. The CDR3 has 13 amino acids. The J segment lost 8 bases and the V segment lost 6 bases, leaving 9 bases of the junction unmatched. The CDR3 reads CASSEQGGWGYTF. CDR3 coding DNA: TGTGCCAGCAGCGAGCAAGGGGGCTGGGGCTACACCTTC.

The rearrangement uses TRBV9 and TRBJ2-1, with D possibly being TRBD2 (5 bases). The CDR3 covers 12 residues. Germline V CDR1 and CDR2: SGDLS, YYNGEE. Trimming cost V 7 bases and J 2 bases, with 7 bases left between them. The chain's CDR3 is CASGSTYNEQFF. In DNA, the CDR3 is TGTGCCAGCGGGAGTACCTACAATGAGCAGTTCTTC.

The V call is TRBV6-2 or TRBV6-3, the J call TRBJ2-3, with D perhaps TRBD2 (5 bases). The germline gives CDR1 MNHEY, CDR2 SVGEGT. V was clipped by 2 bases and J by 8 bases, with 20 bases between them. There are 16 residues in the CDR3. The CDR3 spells CASSYLTGIPSFTQYF. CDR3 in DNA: TGTGCCAGCAGTTACCTAACGGGGATCCCCTCGTTTACGCAGTATTTT.

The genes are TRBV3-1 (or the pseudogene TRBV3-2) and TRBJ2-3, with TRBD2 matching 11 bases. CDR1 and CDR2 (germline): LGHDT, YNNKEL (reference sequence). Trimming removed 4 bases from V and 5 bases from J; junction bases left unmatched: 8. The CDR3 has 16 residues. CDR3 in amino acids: CASSPRLLAGEDTQYF. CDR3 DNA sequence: TGTGCCAGCAGCCCCCGGCTACTAGCGGGGGAAGATACGCAGTATTTT.